This T cell receptor beta chain was identified in a study of blood T cell repertoires in COVID-19. Study summary: The study drew acute and convalescent COVID-19 samples from the United States, Italy and Spain. PBMCs, B-cell-depleted T cells, or T cells were the source of the cDNA or gDNA that made up the material.

The CDR3 covers 13 residues. The germline CDR1 and CDR2 sequences are GTSNPN and SVGIG (reference sequence). Trimming took 1 base from V and 8 from J, leaving 14 bases between them. Authors' processing steps: Estimation of nucleated cell counts was performed using reference gene primer amplification. Only in-frame clones appear in the TCRdb table, and some are missing; sequencing was by immunoSEQ multiplex PCR. The V and J calls and clone size were taken over from that table, and D and trimming were inferred from the DNA. The sample has about 190,000 clones; 70% to 90% are singletons. Sequencing was performed on peripheral blood. The clonotype comes from a man aged 25 to 45 with acute or convalescent COVID-19. The chain is built from TRBV30 and TRBJ1-2; D is unresolved. CDR3 sequence: CAWSDGVREGYTF. The CDR3, as DNA: TGTGCCTGGAGTGATGGGGTCCGGGAAGGCTACACCTTC.